The clone carrying this T cell receptor beta chain was observed a few times. This sample holds PBMCs from roughly 10 ml fresh peripheral blood. This entry comes from a study of T cells in Graves' hyperthyroidism and ophthalmopathy. V shed 4 bases, J shed 0 bases, and the junction held 6 bases outside the gene matches. The CDR3 is 15 residues long. The germline V gene encodes CDR1 DFQATT and CDR2 SNEGSKA (reference sequence). Amplification yielded TCR beta CDR3 regions, with RNA transcripts as the source. HTBI primers were the set used in a first-round RT-PCR of the TCR CDR3. TCRdb reanalysed the multiplex PCR reads using MiXCR and keeps one entry per CDR3 protein. The table records over 250,000 distinct CDR3 sequences, 12% to 15% of them present only once.

The sequence was collected from a woman aged 40 to 50 with Graves' ophthalmopathy. The chain couples TRBV20-1 to TRBJ2-7; 10 positions agree with TRBD2. Source material: blood. DNA of the CDR3: TGCAGTGCTAAGATGGGACTAGCGATCTCCTACGAGCAGTACTTC. This codes for CSAKMGLAISYEQYF.